This TCR beta chain was obtained from a study of Graves' ophthalmopathy and Graves' hyperthyroidism (dated by TCRdb to 2016 to 2019). Regarding the complete study: Peripheral blood was collected at initial diagnosis, before any treatment. Following sample collection, hyperthyroidism patients were given methimazole at a starting dose of 30 mg daily, and ophthalmopathy patients were given high-dose intravenous methylprednisolone. The roughly 90 discovery patients were divided at random into training and test sets in a 7:3 ratio. The independent validation cohort included under 20 hyperthyroidism patients plus 17 patients who later progressed from hyperthyroidism to ophthalmopathy. In over five hyperthyroidism patients, the T-cell repertoires found in thyroid tissue were compared with those found in blood. In total, approximately 140 blood samples were TCR-sequenced: fewer than 50 ophthalmopathy, 80 or so hyperthyroidism and some 17 hyperthyroidism-to-ophthalmopathy patients. TCR beta repertoire signatures were used to distinguish Graves' ophthalmopathy from Graves' hyperthyroidism and to predict progression to ophthalmopathy. To explore V-J signatures distinguishing ophthalmopathy from hyperthyroidism, a discovery set of about a hundred patients (43 ophthalmopathy, roughly 55 stable hyperthyroidism) was enrolled. General study outcomes and caveats: Most expanded thyroid clonotypes with a frequency above 0.001 also appeared in blood, which suggests that blood repertoires may reflect the immune response in the thyroid. In validation, the model predicted ophthalmopathy progression with over 60% sensitivity and roughly 72% specificity; some 13 predicted patients were CT-confirmed with GO in a median of approximately 6.5 months. In cross-validation, the 13-signature model distinguished ophthalmopathy from stable hyperthyroidism with about 87% sensitivity and approximately 81% specificity, and in the test set the corresponding values were roughly 80% and 75%. Sample size was not predetermined statistically, and investigators were not blinded to group allocation.

Patients with ophthalmopathy had moderately to severely active disease, with a Clinical Activity Score of 3 or more, a NOSPECS grade of 4 or more, and a disease duration of less than 3 months. Anyone with other autoimmune diseases, uncontrolled infections, pregnancy or lactation was excluded from the study. Diagnosis was based on clinical symptoms, serum thyroxine, TRAb, thyroid ultrasound and orbital computed tomography. Ficoll-Paque density gradient centrifugation was used to isolate PBMCs from approximately 10 ml of fresh peripheral blood. Total RNA was extracted with Trizol reagent and quality-checked on an Agilent 2100 Bioanalyzer. As concerns this clonotype: This clone's antigen is unknown. No base quality values were provided; no much bigger clone lies one nucleotide off.

Its CDR3 holds 14 amino acids, cysteine through phenylalanine. Just the 42-base CDR3 DNA is kept, in frame starting at base 1. V gives up 7 bases and J gives up 8 bases, and the segment between their germline ends measures 20 bases. The germline V gene provides CDR1 SGHTA and CDR2 FQGNSA. For repertoire sequencing, TCR beta CDR3 regions were amplified from RNA transcripts. The first round of RT-PCR was done with HTBI primers and the Qiagen OneStep RT-PCR kit, and was followed by a second round of multiplex PCR, then size selection and purification. Libraries were sequenced on an Illumina HiSeq2000 using paired-end 100 bp reads. Under the source paper's analysis protocol: SOAPnuke was used to process the reads, removing any read that contained adapters or uncalled bases, had a mean Phred below 15, or lacked an exact match to the constant primer or identifier. COPE v1.2.5 was used to merge high-quality paired reads. Each unique nucleotide sequence was treated as a clonotype, and MiTCR v1.1 was used to align the clonotypes to the IMGT TRB V, D and J references. Only V-J combinations with frequency above 0.0001 were analysed, covering more than 99% of repertoires. A TCR clonal expansion and chaos score per V-J combination was defined as the ratio of F50 clonal expansion to chaos observed in the TCRdist matrix. Welch's t-statistics and random forest were used to reduce features to 10 to 15 V-J combinations, which were fed into a naive Bayes classifier. The Morisita-Horn index was used to measure how similar the thyroid and blood repertoires were. TCRdb trimmed public reads at Q25 via fastp, called clones via MiXCR and kept in-frame beta chains. Entries are consolidated by CDR3 protein sequence, retaining the most common genes and DNA. TCRdb's processing, not the authors' own work, is the source of the V and J calls. The sample profile shows some 390,000 distinct CDR3 sequences; around 16% of them were found once. The ten largest clones capture around 1.6% of the sample.

This clonotype originated in a woman between 18 and 30 years old with Graves' ophthalmopathy. Donor details come from another sample of the same person, matched by shared clones. The sequence links TRBV7-2 to TRBJ1-2; no confident D gene assignment can be made. Material for sequencing was peripheral blood. The encoded CDR3 is CASIPDGLSGGYTF. The bases are TGTGCCAGCATTCCAGACGGACTCTCGGGGGGCTACACCTTC.